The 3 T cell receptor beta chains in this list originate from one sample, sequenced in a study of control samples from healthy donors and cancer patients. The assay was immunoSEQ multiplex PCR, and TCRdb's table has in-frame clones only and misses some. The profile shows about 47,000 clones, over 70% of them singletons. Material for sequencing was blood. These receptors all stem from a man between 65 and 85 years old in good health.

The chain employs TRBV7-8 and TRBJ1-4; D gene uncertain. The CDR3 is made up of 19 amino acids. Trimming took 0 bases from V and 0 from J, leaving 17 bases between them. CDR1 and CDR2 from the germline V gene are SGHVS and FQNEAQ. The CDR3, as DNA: TGTGCCAGCAGCTTAGCTCAGCGAACCGCCCTTCCAACTAATGAAAAACTGTTTTTT. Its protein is CASSLAQRTALPTNEKLFF. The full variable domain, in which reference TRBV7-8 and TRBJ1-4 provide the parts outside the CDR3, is GAGVSQSPRYKVAKRGQDVALRCDPISGHVSLFWYQQALGQGPEFLTYFQNEAQLDKSGLPSDRFFAERPEGSVSTLKIQRTQQEDSAVYLCASSLAQRTALPTNEKLFFGSGTQLSVL.

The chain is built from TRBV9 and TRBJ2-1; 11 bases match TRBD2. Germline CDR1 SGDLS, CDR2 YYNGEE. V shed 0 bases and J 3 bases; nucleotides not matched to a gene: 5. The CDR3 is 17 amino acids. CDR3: CASSVGRTSGFYNEQFF. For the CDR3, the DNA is TGTGCCAGCAGCGTAGGTAGGACTAGCGGGTTCTACAATGAGCAGTTCTTC.

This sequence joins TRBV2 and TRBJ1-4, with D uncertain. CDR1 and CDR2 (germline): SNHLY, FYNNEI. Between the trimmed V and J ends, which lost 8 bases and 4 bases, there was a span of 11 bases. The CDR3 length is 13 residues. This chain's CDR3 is CASLRQINEKLFF. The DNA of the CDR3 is TGTGCCAGCTTGAGGCAGATTAATGAAAAACTGTTTTTT. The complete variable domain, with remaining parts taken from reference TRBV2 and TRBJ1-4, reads EPEVTQTPSHQVTQMGQEVILRCVPISNHLYFYWYRQILGQKVEFLVSFYNNEISEKSEIFDDQFSVERPDGSNFTLKIRSTKLEDSAMYFCASLRQINEKLFFGSGTQLSVL.